The 9 T cell receptor beta chains given below trace back to one sample, sequenced in a study of blood T cell repertoires in COVID-19. Produced via immunoSEQ multiplex PCR; TCRdb's table is partial and in-frame only. The data show about 300,000 clones, nearly 90% seen once. Material for sequencing was PBMCs or T cells enriched from blood (not recorded which). Every receptor here comes from a woman younger than 45 who had recovered from COVID-19.

This rearrangement joins TRBV5-4 to TRBJ1-2; tentative D call: TRBD1 (6 bases). Germline CDR1 is SGHNT and CDR2 is YYREEE (reference sequence). CDR3 size: 12 residues. Trimming took off 4 bases at V and 7 bases at J, with 11 bases between the two ends. The CDR3: CASSEGVGGYTF. The CDR3 nucleotides read TGTGCCAGCAGCGAGGGGGTCGGTGGCTACACCTTC.

This sequence joins TRBV9 and TRBJ1-4, with 9 bases matching TRBD1. V gave up 3 bases and J gave up 8 bases; unmatched junction bases: 5. Germline CDR1 reads SGDLS; CDR2 reads YYNGEE. The CDR3 has 14 residues. CDR3 loop: CASSAGQGYEKLFF. The DNA for the CDR3 is TGTGCCAGCAGCGCGGGACAGGGATACGAAAAACTGTTTTTT. Variable domain in full (rest from reference TRBV9 and TRBJ1-4): DSGVTQTPKHLITATGQRVTLRCSPRSGDLSVYWYQQSLDQGLQFLIQYYNGEERAKGNILERFSAQQFPDLHSELNLSSLELGDSALYFCASSAGQGYEKLFFGSGTQLSVL.

The CDR3 DNA sequence: TGTGCCAGCACCCCGGACGTCGACTATGGCACAGATACGCAGTATTTT. The encoded protein is CASTPDVDYGTDTQYF. V is TRBV7-2 and J is TRBJ2-3; D is possibly TRBD2 (5 bases). From germline, CDR1 is SGHTA and CDR2 FQGNSA. V was pared by 7 bases and J by 1 base, with 18 bases between. The CDR3 runs to 16 residues.

With regard to this clone: The identical CDR3 is also encoded by other nucleotide sequences in the sample. V is TRBV9 and J is TRBJ1-2, with TRBD1 matching over 9 bases. The length of the CDR3 is 13 residues. V trimming: 8 bases; J trimming: 6 bases; junction bases outside the gene matches: 8. Germline assignment: CDR1 SGDLS and CDR2 YYNGEE. The CDR3 DNA follows: TGTGCCAGTTCTCCGGGACAGGGAGATGGCTACACCTTC. Its protein is CASSPGQGDGYTF.

The rearrangement uses TRBV5-6 and TRBJ2-6; 7 nucleotides agree with TRBD1. Losses at the gene ends were 5 bases for V and 1 base for J; bases not matched to a gene: 3. CDR1 and CDR2 (germline): SGHDT, YYEEEE. The CDR3 covers 15 residues. CDR3 in DNA: TGTGCCAGCAGACTGGGACAGTCTGGGGCCAACGTCCTGACTTTC. Translating gives CASRLGQSGANVLTF.

The chain joins TRBV5-4 to TRBJ1-2, with 11 positions matching TRBD1. V was pared by 4 bases and J by 1 base, with 6 bases of the junction left unmatched. Germline CDR1 SGHNT, CDR2 YYREEE (reference sequence). The CDR3 runs to 16 residues. The CDR3 protein is CASSAGQGALNYGYTF. The CDR3 DNA reads as TGTGCCAGCAGCGCAGGACAGGGGGCGCTTAACTATGGCTACACCTTC.

This clone was detected a few times. The rearrangement joins TRBV4-1 to TRBJ1-4, with 10 bases aligning to TRBD1. Germline-derived CDR1 and CDR2 are MGHRA and YSYEKL. Trimming removed 0 bases from V and 7 bases from J; junction bases left unmatched: 5. The CDR3 is 16 residues long. The CDR3 loop reads CASSQDPDRGREKLFF. The CDR3 region has the DNA TGCGCCAGCAGCCAAGATCCAGACAGGGGGCGTGAAAAACTGTTTTTT.

Written as DNA, the CDR3 is TGTGCCTGGAGTTCCTACGGACAGGGAAATTCACCCCTCCACTTT. Amino acids: CAWSSYGQGNSPLHF. The chain combines TRBV30 with TRBJ1-6; TRBD1 matches at 8 bases. Germline CDR1 is GTSNPN and CDR2 is SVGIG (reference sequence). This CDR3 has 15 amino acids. Losses at the gene ends were 2 bases for V and 7 bases for J; bases not matched to a gene: 7.

This clone was counted between two and nine times. The V gene is TRBV25-1, the J gene TRBJ1-1; D gene ambiguous. Looked up from germline, CDR1 is MGHDK and CDR2 is SYGVNS. The CDR3 is 15 residues long. Trimming removed 2 bases at V and 0 bases at J, with 10 bases between. CDR3 protein: CASSEGRHVNTEAFF. The CDR3 bases are TGTGCCAGCAGTGAAGGCCGACATGTGAACACTGAAGCTTTCTTT.